Given below is one TCR beta chain in context. This sample is drawn from a study of blood T cell repertoires in COVID-19. Turning to the study itself: T cells, B-cell-depleted T cells, or PBMCs supplied cDNA or gDNA.

In germline, CDR1 is SGHDT, CDR2 YYEEEE. The CDR3 has 12 amino acids. The V and J ends lost 1 base and 15 bases, in that order; junction bases with no gene match: 7. Some clones are missing from TCRdb's copy, which holds only in-frame ones; the method was immunoSEQ multiplex PCR. The table includes fewer than 250,000 clones, around four fifths detected once. Seattle patient enrollment occurred during active infection, with longitudinal follow-up thereafter. Sequences were obtained from peripheral blood. This sequence originates from a man between 60 and 75 years old with COVID-19, enrolled during active disease. V is TRBV5-6 and J is TRBJ2-4; 7 positions match TRBD2. CDR3 bases: TGTGCCAGCAGCTTGTGGGAGGGTTTTATGTACTTC. Its protein is CASSLWEGFMYF.